Listed below are T cell receptor beta chains from one sample, sequenced in a study of T cells in Graves' hyperthyroidism and ophthalmopathy. MiXCR, run by TCRdb on the multiplex PCR reads, gives a single entry per CDR3 protein. The sample consists of 500,000 to 600,000 distinct CDR3 sequences, 15% to 20% of them appearing once. Sequenced input: blood. All receptors derive from a man between 35 and 55 years old with Graves' ophthalmopathy. The conserved cysteine and the conserved F or W are not part of the CDR3 here.

v_call cdr3_aa
TRBV6-1 ASTGGGAENTGELF
TRBV20-1 SARDVGPEQY
TRBV12-3/TRBV12-4 ASSGTRDRGHCSYNEQF
TRBV12-3/TRBV12-4 ASKTTGIGEQY
TRBV18 ASSPPGRGFYEQY
TRBV7-9 ASSYTDTQY
TRBV2 ASSPGTSLSDEQF
TRBV27 ASSLRQGTLSPWMNTEAF
TRBV3-1 ASSHPGEGAGYT
TRBV28 ASNPGGANTGELF
TRBV19 ASSIGVGSLSYEQY
TRBV18 ASSPTELLTGELF
TRBV4-1 ASSQDRVGTEAF
TRBV27 ASRPGLFSPLH
TRBV2 ASSQTGGRTEAF
TRBV12-3/TRBV12-4 ASSLGGFNQPQH
TRBV5-4 ASSLAVQETQY
TRBV4-3 ASSQGGRADYGYT
TRBV6-2/TRBV6-3 ASSSLRAGGPRSDTQY
TRBV24-1 ATSDSGLKVYEQF
TRBV19 ASSPLSGAWNTEAF
TRBV12-3/TRBV12-4 ASSLFSGQPQH
TRBV27 ASKRGGGELF
TRBV11-2 ASSSRIAGAKTDTQY
TRBV6-1 ASSEALGRVAQPQH
TRBV28 ASSPPWIHETDTQY
TRBV7-8 ASSLGPGQRLYEQY
TRBV6-1 ASSVQGTRTDTQY
TRBV5-5 ASSLGGWTNTEAF
TRBV6-2/TRBV6-3 ASSQAREQY
TRBV6-2/TRBV6-3 ASMVRHNQPQH
TRBV4-3 ASSQTLSGRAYEQY
TRBV27 ASRTSTQQETQY
TRBV6-1 ASSRTDQNQPQH
TRBV10-3 AIRSTSGGRNEQF
TRBV29-1 SPKTASGMAYNEQF
TRBV12-3/TRBV12-4 ASRDRAIMNTEAF
TRBV5-1 ASSVQGSTGELF
TRBV19 ASLRGQGFTQPQH
TRBV7-2 ASNVISGELF
TRBV12-3/TRBV12-4 ASSHHEGFGSGAF
TRBV20-1 SAQRQGGAGELF
TRBV28 ASSTEGAREKLF
TRBV3-1 ASSQDRLGRVVAF
TRBV4-1 ASSQMSGRGWDEQF
TRBV6-1 ASSEVRSGGAQPYEQY
TRBV20-1 SAPLTSGAPQETQY
TRBV20-1 SARDLGLAPTGELF
TRBV2 ASRGGGYT
TRBV27 ASSLPPGSTDTQY
TRBV7-9 ASSFNPYGYT
TRBV15 ATSREGTGREQF
TRBV20-1 SATGTEGYEQY
TRBV7-3 ASSSGLAGGRDEQF
TRBV18 ASSYREAQASEQY
TRBV15 ATSRNVAESTDTQY
TRBV3-1 ASSQLLAVSLSSYNEQF